This T cell receptor beta chain was sequenced for a study of graft-versus-host responses after intestinal transplantation. Study details: Grafts were multivisceral, liver-intestinal, or isolated intestinal. All of the recipients had induction that used anti-thymocyte globulin, then tacrolimus and steroids for roughly three years.

This clone appeared a few times. Its antigen is still unknown. The protocol was immunoSEQ multiplex PCR, while the TCRdb copy is restricted to in-frame clones and leaves out a portion. Altogether just over 15,000 clones are present, 70% to 85% being singletons, with the ten largest covering around 3%. Intraepithelial lymphocytes and lamina propria lymphocytes were released through processing of graft tissue. Deletions cut 2 bases from V and 4 bases from J, with 14 bases between. Germline values: CDR1 MNHNS, CDR2 SASEGT. CDR3 length: 15 amino acids. Whole-study results and caveats: Patients with graft-donor T cell macrochimerism had high graft-versus-host to host-versus-graft clonal ratios in allografts. Present in recipient marrow, GvH clones included some that appeared first in ileum or blood.

Here the sequenced sample was ileum tissue, taken 14 days after transplant. The origin of this receptor is a human patient who received an intestinal transplant, so some T cells may come from the graft donor. The chain uses TRBV6-1 and TRBJ1-2, with D hard to call. The CDR3 DNA reads TGTGCCAGCAGTGAAAGCCTTGCCCATAGCTATGGCTACACCTTC. This sequence encodes CASSESLAHSYGYTF.